The entry below gives a single T cell receptor (beta chain) sequence along with its context. Time point described: pretreatment peripheral blood. These data are taken from a study of PD-L1 blockade in urothelial cancer. Across the study: At 3 weeks after treatment start (second dose) and again at 6 weeks, blood was analyzed.

V dropped 5 bases and J dropped 1 base, with 16 bases sitting between them. CDR1 and CDR2 from the germline V gene are SEHNR and FQNEAQ (reference sequence). The length of the CDR3 is 16 residues. Sequenced by immunoSEQ multiplex PCR; TCRdb stores in-frame clones only, minus some. Of 58,000 or so clones detected, 81% appear once; the ten largest clones hold 3% to 4%. The source material was PBMCs, sampled around atezolizumab (anti-PD-L1) treatment. The rearrangement uses TRBV7-9 and TRBJ2-3; D not certain. The sequence came from a man aged 70-80 years with urothelial cancer. Here the CDR3 reads CASSEHANVGTDTQYF. In nucleotides, the CDR3 is TGTGCCAGCAGCGAGCATGCGAACGTCGGCACAGATACGCAGTATTTT.